This TCR beta chain was found in a study of early stage breast cancer tumors. In the study overall: Of some 17 invasive breast tumors, 11 to 12 were hormone receptor-positive, HER2-negative. Samples were sequenced at 7.5 to 10-fold average coverage. Regarding the study as a whole: Chain pairing and CD4, CD8 or FOXP3 expression were not captured.

The repertoire was sequenced with immunoSEQ multiplex PCR; TCRdb's copy has only in-frame clones and lacks some. This sample yields tens of thousands of clones, of which about 78% are seen a single time; approximately 7.1% belongs to the top ten. Remarks on this clone: Its specificity is not known.

V lost 1 base and J lost 1, with 19 bases in between. Germline V gene sequence: CDR1 SGHVS, CDR2 FNYEAQ. The CDR3 contains 18 residues. The chain couples TRBV7-6 to TRBJ1-1; maybe TRBD1 (5 bases). The sample was blood. This clonotype originated in a person between 50 and 60 years old with breast cancer. CDR3 sequence (DNA): TGTGCCAGCAGCTTAGGCCAGGGTAATGGGGTCCGGAACACTGAAGCTTTCTTT. Protein sequence: CASSLGQGNGVRNTEAFF.